This T cell receptor beta chain was recorded in a study of PD-L1 blockade in urothelial cancer. Study context: The median T cell count in blood samples was about 140,000.

Broader study findings: Clones that were tumor-associated expanded more in the blood of durable-benefit patients at 3 weeks.

Urothelial carcinoma, locally advanced or metastatic, affected the patients. As concerns this clone: Antigen: not known.

Synthetic TCR analog templates were spiked into each PCR. Assay used: immunoSEQ multiplex PCR; TCRdb lists only in-frame clones, some missing. The sample comprises about 26,000 clones, 86% of which are singletons, and around 32% rests with the top ten. The CDR3 runs 22 residues. V usage is TRBV21-1 and J usage is TRBJ1-5; the table gives TRBD1 as D, unverified against the DNA. TRBV21-1 is recorded as a pseudogene. This sample comprised PBMCs, obtained around atezolizumab (anti-PD-L1) treatment. This clonotype was sampled from a man aged 60 to 69 with urothelial cancer. CDR3: CASSKKLSGQDPWTYRNQPQHF. The CDR3 DNA follows: TGTGCCAGCAGCAAAAAGCTGAGTGGACAGGACCCCTGGACGTATCGCAATCAGCCCCAGCATTTT.